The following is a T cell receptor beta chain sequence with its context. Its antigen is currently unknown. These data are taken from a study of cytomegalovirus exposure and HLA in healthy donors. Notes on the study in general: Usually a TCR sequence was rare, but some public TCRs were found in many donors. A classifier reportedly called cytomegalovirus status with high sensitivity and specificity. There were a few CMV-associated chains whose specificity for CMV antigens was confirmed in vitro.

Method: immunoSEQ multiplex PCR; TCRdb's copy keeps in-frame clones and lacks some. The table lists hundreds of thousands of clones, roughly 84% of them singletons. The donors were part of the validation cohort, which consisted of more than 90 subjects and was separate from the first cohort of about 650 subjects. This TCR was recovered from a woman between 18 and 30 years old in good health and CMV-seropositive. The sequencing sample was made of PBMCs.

DNA of the CDR3: TGTGCCAGCAGCCCGGGGGGAGTGGAATACGAGCAGTACTTC. It translates to CASSPGGVEYEQYF. The chain carries TRBV5-4 and TRBJ2-7, with TRBD2 matching 7 bases. The CDR3 sequence is 14 residues long. From germline, CDR1 is SGHNT and CDR2 YYREEE (reference sequence). The V and J ends lost 4 bases and 4 bases, in that order; junction bases with no gene match: 8. Together with reference TRBV5-4 and TRBJ2-7, the CDR3 gives the full variable domain: ETGVTQSPTHLIKTRGQQVTLRCSSQSGHNTVSWYQQALGQGPQFIFQYYREEENGRGNFPPRFSGLQFPNYSSELNVNALELDDSALYLCASSPGGVEYEQYFGPGTRLTVT.